This T cell receptor beta chain was identified during a study of radiotherapy plus CTLA-4 blockade in lung cancer. The overall study: Objective responses arose in 15% to 20% of patients, and under 40% experienced disease control. Broader study findings: Expansion in blood of tumor-derived TCR clones was seen after radiotherapy plus ipilimumab.

Method: immunoSEQ multiplex PCR; TCRdb's copy keeps in-frame clones and lacks some. The repertoire consists of 80,000 to 100,000 clones, with approximately 72% occurring once and the leading ten covering around 2.7%. With regard to this clone: Its target is not known.

The receptor was derived from a human donor with non-small cell lung cancer who had a partial response to radiotherapy plus ipilimumab. Some clones in this sample may be carry-over from other donors' samples. This sample comprised peripheral blood, obtained from a patient treated with radiotherapy plus ipilimumab.

The CDR3 loop reads CASSFPLARGDTQYF. CDR3 nucleotides: TGTGCCAGCAGCTTTCCACTAGCGAGGGGAGATACGCAGTATTTT. The V call is TRBV5-8, the J call TRBJ2-3, with TRBD2 identical over 7 bases. Germline V gene sequence: CDR1 SGHTS, CDR2 YDEGEE. The CDR3 runs 15 residues. The V segment lost 2 bases and the J segment 5 bases; nucleotides outside the gene matches: 8.